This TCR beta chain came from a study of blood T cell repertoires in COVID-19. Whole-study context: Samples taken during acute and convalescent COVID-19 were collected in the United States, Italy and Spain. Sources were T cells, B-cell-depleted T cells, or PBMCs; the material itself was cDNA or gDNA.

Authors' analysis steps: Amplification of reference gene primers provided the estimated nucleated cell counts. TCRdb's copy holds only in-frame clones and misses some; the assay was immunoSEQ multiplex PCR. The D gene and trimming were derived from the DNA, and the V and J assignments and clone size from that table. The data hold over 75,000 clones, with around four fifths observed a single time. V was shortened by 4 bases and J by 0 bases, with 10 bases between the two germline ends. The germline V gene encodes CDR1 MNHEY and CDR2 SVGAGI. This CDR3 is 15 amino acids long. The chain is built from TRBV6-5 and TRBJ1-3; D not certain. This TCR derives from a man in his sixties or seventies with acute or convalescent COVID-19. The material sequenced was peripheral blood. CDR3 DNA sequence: TGTGCCAGCAGTTCAACTCAAAGCTCTGGAAACACCATATATTTT. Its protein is CASSSTQSSGNTIYF.